The rows below give T cell receptor beta chains drawn from one sample of a study of shared clonotypes between healthy human individuals. The method was immunoSEQ multiplex PCR; TCRdb's version includes in-frame clones alone and lacks a portion of them. This table has some 2,400,000 clones, roughly 95% appearing once. Specimen: naive CD4+ T cells sorted from blood. The receptors derive from a man aged 18 to 30 in good health. The CDR3 runs from the conserved cysteine through the conserved F or W. Each record gives: J gene, V gene, clone size, D gene, CDR3 DNA, CDR3 protein. A D gene is named only where the DNA matches it firmly. Rows may omit the clone size; those that give it use once, few, many or a size class.

TRBJ2-5 TRBV5-1 . TRBD2 TGCGCCAGCAGCTCCGGACTAGCGTGGGAGACCCAGTACTTC CASSSGLAWETQYF
TRBJ1-2 TRBV18 . TRBD1 TGTGCCAGCTCACACGGGACAGCAAGTCAGGGCTACACCTTC CASSHGTASQGYTF
TRBJ1-5 TRBV4-1 . . TGCGCCAGCAGCCAAGATACAGTGACCTTCCAGCCCCAGCATTTT CASSQDTVTFQPQHF
TRBJ2-5 TRBV11-2 . . TGTGCCAGCAGCTTAGATAGTATCCCGCCAGAGACCCAGTACTTC CASSLDSIPPETQYF
TRBJ2-2 TRBV6-1 . . TGTGCCAGCAGTTTCCAGGGGTACACCGGGGAGCTGTTTTTT CASSFQGYTGELFF
TRBJ2-1 TRBV5-1 once . TGCGCCAGCAGCTCTCAGTCGCAGGGCGAGCAGTTCTTC CASSSQSQGEQFF
TRBJ1-1 TRBV6-5 once . TGTGCCAGCAGTTACTCGATCTGGTACACTGAAGCTTTCTTT CASSYSIWYTEAFF
TRBJ2-3 TRBV13 . TRBD2 TGTGCCAGCAGCCGAAGCGGGGGGCGCACAGATACGCAGTATTTT CASSRSGGRTDTQYF
TRBJ1-5 TRBV28 . . TGTGCCAGCAGTTTAACCCTCTATGATCAGCCCCAGCATTTT CASSLTLYDQPQHF
TRBJ2-1 TRBV6-1 . . TGTGCCAGCAGTGAAGAAATAGGGGGTAGGGTCTTC CASSEEIGGRVF